This T cell receptor beta chain derives from a study of T cells in Graves' hyperthyroidism and ophthalmopathy. This clonotype was recorded a few times. What it recognizes is unknown. General study results and limits: Most thyroid clonotypes expanded above 0.001 appeared in blood too.

V was pared by 6 bases and J by 4 bases, with 21 bases between. The CDR3 runs to 16 residues. Per germline, CDR1 MDHEN and CDR2 SYDVKM. The authors took PBMCs from roughly 9.7 ml fresh peripheral blood. TCR beta CDR3 region amplification was performed from RNA transcripts. Carried out on the TCR CDR3, a first-round RT-PCR used the HTBI primer set. In TCRdb, the multiplex PCR reads were re-called with MiXCR into one record per CDR3 protein. This table has a few hundred thousand distinct CDR3 sequences, roughly 15% appearing once. V usage is TRBV28 and J usage is TRBJ1-2, with D possibly being TRBD1 (5 bases). Sequenced material: blood. The source is a woman aged 30 to 39 with Graves' ophthalmopathy. CDR3 region: CASSTPGGGILYGYTF. Written as DNA, the CDR3 is TGTGCCAGCAGCACCCCAGGTGGGGGAATTCTCTATGGCTACACCTTC.